The text below deals with one TCR beta chain. Its antigen is unidentified. V lost 4 bases and J lost 0; bases outside the gene matches: 12. Germline CDR1 reads SGHRS; CDR2 reads YFSETQ. The CDR3 spans 17 residues. Some clones are missing from TCRdb's copy, which holds only in-frame ones; the method was immunoSEQ multiplex PCR. Here the sample spans some 37,000 clones, 70% to 90% being singletons. These data originate in a study of STAT3 mutations in large granular lymphocyte leukemia. The overall study: Immunosuppressive therapy was given to more than half of T-LGLL patients. Study results and limitations: No sample exists from the first appearance of each clone. Every T-cell large granular lymphocyte leukemia patient had at least one immunodominant TCR beta clonotype.

This clonotype was sampled from a human donor with T large granular lymphocyte leukemia. Some clones in this sample may be carry-over from other donors' samples. The V call is TRBV5-1, the J call TRBJ2-7; TRBD2 matches 8 bases. Sequenced input: PBMCs. CDR3 sequence reads: CASSPSSLAGSSYEQYF. The CDR3 coding sequence is TGCGCCAGCAGCCCCTCGAGCTTAGCGGGGTCCTCCTACGAGCAGTACTTC.